The present TCR beta chain was sequenced within a study of shared clonotypes between healthy human individuals. Study-wide context: Researchers assigned three CD4 naive, three CD4 memory, two CD8 naive and one CD8 memory plate to each donor.

Splitting the CD4+ cells yielded a CD45RA+ naive subset and a CD45RA-negative memory subset. Genomic DNA belonging to each subset was distributed in equal measure over several immunoSEQ plates. 200 ng DNA, 25,000 to 35,000 T cell genomes, went into each sorted-subset replicate PCR. Assay used: immunoSEQ multiplex PCR; TCRdb lists only in-frame clones, some missing. Of 2,500,000 or so clones in the sample, just over 90% were seen once. The CDR3 sequence is 15 residues long. Per the germline V gene, CDR1 is MDHEN and CDR2 is SYDVKM. V lost 8 bases, J lost 3 bases, and 7 bases stayed unmatched. Sequences were obtained from naive CD4+ T cells sorted from blood. The subset: CD45RA+ positively selected. The chain combines TRBV28 with TRBJ1-4; 9 bases are a match to TRBD1. The receptor comes from a young man in good health. CDR3 region: CASQKQGAANEKLFF. CDR3 bases: TGTGCCAGCCAGAAACAGGGGGCAGCTAATGAAAAACTGTTTTTT.